These 16 T cell receptor beta chains share one sample of origin, sequenced in a study of CXCR3-negative and CXCR3-positive naive CD8 T cells. Whole-study findings and limits: The TRB CDR3s that CXCR3-positive naive cells carried were more hydrophobic than those of CXCR3-negative naive cells.

Antigen specificity for these receptors is unknown. Each TRB cDNA library was prepared by 5' RACE (with UMI labels). After re-calling the 5' RACE reads, TCRdb lists one entry per CDR3 protein, DNA absent. The table lists 150,000 to 180,000 distinct CDR3 sequences, with just under 0.5% in the top ten. The sequenced sample was naive CXCR3+ CD8+ T cells from blood. Described subset: CD45RO-CCR7+CD27+CD95- naive CD8+ T cells expressing CXCR3 (TNR3+). The receptors originated from a human donor in good health. Some clones in this sample may be carry-over from other donors' samples.

The CDR3 sequence: CASSTGTGIGLGYNEQFF. The chain links TRBV5-1 to TRBJ2-1; without DNA, the TCRdb call of TRBD1 cannot be checked. Germline assignment: CDR1 SGHRS and CDR2 YFSETQ. CDR3 length: 18 residues.

CDR3 region: CASSVEVGGTGSTDTQYF. The chain links TRBV9 to TRBJ2-3; TCRdb returns TRBD1, unconfirmable since there is no DNA. This CDR3 contains 18 residues. Germline CDR1 reads SGDLS; CDR2 reads YYNGEE.

The CDR3 reads CASSISGGRGYTF. The chain couples TRBV7-6 to TRBJ1-2; checking the TCRdb D call of TRBD1 is not possible without DNA. The CDR3 sequence is 13 residues long. The germline V gene has CDR1 SGHVS and CDR2 FNYEAQ. Full variable domain (rest looked up from reference TRBV7-6 and TRBJ1-2): GAGVSQSPRYKVTKRGQDVALRCDPISGHVSLYWYRQALGQGPEFLTYFNYEAQQDKSGLPNDRFSAERPEGSISTLTIQRTEQRDSAMYRCASSISGGRGYTFGSGTRLTVV.

V and J are TRBV28 and TRBJ2-1; the D gene TCRdb calls, TRBD2, cannot be checked with no DNA. Germline V gene sequence: CDR1 MDHEN, CDR2 SYDVKM. The CDR3 covers 13 residues. CDR3 protein: CASSSRSGNEQFF.

The chain joins TRBV7-9 to TRBJ2-2; TCRdb gives TRBD1 as the D gene, but with no DNA this cannot be confirmed. This CDR3 region has 17 residues. The germline gives CDR1 SEHNR, CDR2 FQNEAQ (reference sequence). CDR3 region: CASSIPGQGAPTGELFF.

This chain uses TRBV2 with TRBJ2-7; TCRdb's D call, TRBD2, is unchecked because there is no DNA. Germline V CDR1 and CDR2: SNHLY, FYNNEI. This CDR3 region has 16 residues. CDR3: CASSSRTSGIAYEQYF.

The chain recombines TRBV27 with TRBJ1-2; absent DNA, TCRdb's TRBD1 call cannot be checked. The CDR3 extends over 16 amino acids. The V gene's germline CDR1 is MNHEY and CDR2 SMNVEV (reference sequence). This CDR3 reads CASSPGLGGTRYGYTF.

This chain joins TRBV28 and TRBJ2-2; lacking DNA, the TRBD2 call made by TCRdb goes unchecked. This CDR3 has 17 amino acids. Germline CDR1 is MDHEN and CDR2 is SYDVKM. CDR3 loop: CASSPLAGGLDTGELFF.

The chain couples TRBV21-1 to TRBJ2-3; TCRdb's D call, TRBD1, is unchecked because there is no DNA. TRBV21-1 is noted as a pseudogene. The CDR3 has 17 amino acids. This chain's CDR3 is CASPNRGRQEGTDTQYF.

V and J are TRBV10-2 and TRBJ1-2; TCRdb selects TRBD1, and the lack of DNA leaves this call unchecked. Germline-derived CDR1 and CDR2 are WSHSY and SAAADI. There are 19 residues in the CDR3. The CDR3 here is CASSAPESGTGDLFGGYTF.

This rearrangement joins TRBV7-8 to TRBJ2-7; TCRdb's D call of TRBD2 is untestable without DNA. The V gene's germline CDR1 is SGHVS and CDR2 FQNEAQ. The CDR3 extends over 18 amino acids. The chain's CDR3 is CASSDLWAAEGSTYEQYF.

This chain links TRBV6-5 with TRBJ2-1. The CDR3 covers 12 residues. Per the germline V gene, CDR1 is MNHEY and CDR2 is SVGAGI. This CDR3 reads CASGSSPDEQFF.

The chain carries TRBV6-2 or TRBV6-3 and TRBJ1-1; as DNA is missing, the TRBD1 call by TCRdb cannot be tested. CDR1 and CDR2 from the germline V gene are MNHEY and SVGEGT. The CDR3 loop spans 14 amino acids. The CDR3 loop reads CASRTDRGNTEAFF.

This rearrangement joins TRBV7-9 to TRBJ2-3; TCRdb returns TRBD2, unconfirmable since there is no DNA. Germline V gene sequence: CDR1 SEHNR, CDR2 FQNEAQ (reference sequence). CDR3 size: 14 residues. CDR3 loop: CASSLLAMGDTQYF.

The genes are TRBV20-1 and TRBJ2-7; the TCRdb call, TRBD1, lacks DNA for checking. CDR3 size: 13 residues. CDR1 DFQATT and CDR2 SNEGSKA come from the germline V gene (reference sequence). CDR3 sequence reads: CSARGGLSYEQYF.

The V gene is TRBV29-1, the J gene TRBJ2-5; TCRdb picks TRBD2, but there is no DNA to check that call. In germline, CDR1 is SQVTM, CDR2 ANQGSEA. The CDR3 spans 12 residues. CDR3 residues: CSVEEGGETQYF.